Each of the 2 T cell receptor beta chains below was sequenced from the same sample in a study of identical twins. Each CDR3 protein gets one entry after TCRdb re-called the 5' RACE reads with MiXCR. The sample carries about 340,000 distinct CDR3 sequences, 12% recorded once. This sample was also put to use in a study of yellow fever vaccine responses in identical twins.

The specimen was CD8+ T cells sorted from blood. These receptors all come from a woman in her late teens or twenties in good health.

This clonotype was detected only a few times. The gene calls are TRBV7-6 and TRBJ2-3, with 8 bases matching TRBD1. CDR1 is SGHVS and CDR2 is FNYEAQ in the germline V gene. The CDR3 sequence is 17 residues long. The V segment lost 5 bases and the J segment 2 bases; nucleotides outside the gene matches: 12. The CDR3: CASSLRSGQGSTDTQYF. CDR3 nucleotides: TGTGCCAGCAGCCTACGGTCCGGACAGGGCTCCACAGATACGCAGTATTTT.

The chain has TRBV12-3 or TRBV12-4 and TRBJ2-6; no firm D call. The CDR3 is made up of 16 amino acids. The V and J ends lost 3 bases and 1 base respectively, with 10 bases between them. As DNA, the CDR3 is TGTGCCAGCAGTTTGGGCCTCGATTCTGGGGCCAACGTCCTGACTTTC. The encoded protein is CASSLGLDSGANVLTF.